Below are 9 T cell receptor beta chains sequenced from a single sample in a study of blood T cell repertoires in COVID-19. Sequenced by immunoSEQ multiplex PCR; TCRdb stores in-frame clones only, minus some. The sample shows under 300,000 clones, 65% to 85% of them seen only once. Specimen: peripheral blood. These TCRs come from an elderly man with acute or convalescent COVID-19.

This chain joins TRBV3-1 (or the pseudogene TRBV3-2) and TRBJ1-1, with 7 positions matching TRBD1. The germline V gene encodes CDR1 LGHDT and CDR2 YNNKEL (reference sequence). V was clipped by 4 bases and J by 1 base; unmatched bases: 6. This CDR3 comprises 15 residues. CDR3: CASSPHDRENTEAFF. The CDR3 nucleotides read TGTGCCAGCAGCCCCCACGACAGGGAGAACACTGAAGCTTTCTTT.

The chain has TRBV19 and TRBJ1-4, with D possibly being TRBD1 (5 bases). This CDR3 has 15 amino acids. V was cut by 4 bases and J by 6 bases, with 15 bases left in between. CDR1 LNHDA and CDR2 SQIVND come from the germline V gene (reference sequence). The chain's CDR3 is CASSSGRGEHEKLFF. The CDR3 DNA reads as TGTGCCAGTAGTAGTGGCCGGGGGGAACATGAAAAACTGTTTTTT. Full variable domain (rest looked up from reference TRBV19 and TRBJ1-4): DGGITQSPKYLFRKEGQNVTLSCEQNLNHDAMYWYRQDPGQGLRLIYYSQIVNDFQKGDIAEGYSVSREKKESFPLTVTSAQKNPTAFYLCASSSGRGEHEKLFFGSGTQLSVL.

This rearrangement joins TRBV9 to TRBJ1-6, with a weak D call TRBD1 (5 bases). V lost 0 bases, J lost 8 bases, and 18 bases lay in between. Germline V lookup: CDR1 SGDLS, CDR2 YYNGEE. The CDR3 is made up of 17 amino acids. CDR3 nucleotides: TGTGCCAGCAGCGTAGCACCGGAACCTCTCAGGGATTCACCCCTCCACTTT. Amino acids: CASSVAPEPLRDSPLHF.

This clone was found many times. The chain employs TRBV27 and TRBJ2-7; perhaps TRBD1 as D (5 bases). CDR1 and CDR2 from the germline V gene are MNHEY and SMNVEV (reference sequence). This CDR3 contains 12 residues. Trimming stripped 9 bases from V and 2 bases from J, with 11 bases between. CDR3 sequence: CARRQTPYEQYF. The CDR3 DNA sequence: TGTGCCAGACGACAGACCCCCTACGAGCAGTACTTC.

V usage is TRBV5-1 and J usage is TRBJ2-5, with D maybe TRBD2 (5 bases). Trimming removed 10 bases from V and 0 bases from J, with 7 bases in between. Germline assignment: CDR1 SGHRS and CDR2 YFSETQ. This CDR3 is 11 amino acids long. The CDR3 reads CASGDQETQYF. DNA for the CDR3: TGCGCCTCCGGGGACCAAGAGACCCAGTACTTC.

CDR3: CATSDGQLNTGELFF. CDR3 sequence (DNA): TGTGCCACCAGTGATGGACAGCTTAACACCGGGGAGCTGTTTTTT. The V gene is TRBV24-1, the J gene TRBJ2-2, with a tentative D call TRBD1 (6 bases). Germline-derived CDR1 and CDR2 are KGHDR and SFDVKD. V dropped 3 bases and J dropped 2 bases, with 9 bases sitting between them. The CDR3 extends over 15 amino acids.

The J gene is TRBJ2-3, the V gene TRBV30; TRBD2 agrees at 10 bases. The CDR3 is made up of 15 amino acids. CDR1 GTSNPN and CDR2 SVGIG come from the germline V gene (reference sequence). The V segment lost 0 bases and the J segment 3 bases; nucleotides outside the gene matches: 3. CDR3 residues: CAWSVTSGITDTQYF. The DNA for the CDR3 is TGTGCCTGGAGTGTAACTAGCGGGATAACAGATACGCAGTATTTT. Supplemented by reference TRBV30 and TRBJ2-3, the full variable domain reads SQTIHQWPATLVQPVGSPLSLECTVEGTSNPNLYWYRQAAGRGLQLLFYSVGIGQISSEVPQNLSASRPQDRQFILSSKKLLLSDSGFYLCAWSVTSGITDTQYFGPGTRLTVL.

The table lists this clone with a count of one. V and J are TRBV28 and TRBJ2-7, with TRBD1 matching 9 bases. This CDR3 has 15 residues. The V gene's germline CDR1 is MDHEN and CDR2 SYDVKM. Trimming cost V 2 bases and J 1 base; bases outside gene matches: 3. The CDR3 DNA sequence: TGTGCCAGCAGTTTACCGGGACAGGGTTCCTACGAGCAGTACTTC. Its protein product is CASSLPGQGSYEQYF.

The V call is TRBV5-1, the J call TRBJ2-7; 11 nucleotides align to TRBD2. The length of the CDR3 is 15 residues. The J segment lost 6 bases and the V segment lost 4 bases, leaving 9 bases of the junction unmatched. Germline-derived CDR1 and CDR2 are SGHRS and YFSETQ. This CDR3 is CASSRTSGGGTEQYF. The CDR3 coding sequence is TGCGCCAGCAGCAGAACTAGCGGGGGCGGGACCGAGCAGTACTTC. The entire variable domain, with the rest obtained from reference TRBV5-1 and TRBJ2-7, is as follows: KAGVTQTPRYLIKTRGQQVTLSCSPISGHRSVSWYQQTPGQGLQFLFEYFSETQRNKGNFPGRFSGRQFSNSRSEMNVSTLELGDSALYLCASSRTSGGGTEQYFGPGTRLTVT.